The 18 T cell receptor beta chains given below trace back to one sample, sequenced in a study of cytomegalovirus exposure and HLA in healthy donors. Primers included in the PCR were 60 Vbeta and 13 Jbeta primers. Clones were sequenced by immunoSEQ multiplex PCR, and TCRdb holds only the in-frame ones, with some missing. Of under 150,000 clones in the sample, 70% to 85% were seen once. Sample: PBMCs. Receptor source: a male donor in good health and CMV-seronegative.

The rearrangement joins TRBV5-6 to TRBJ2-7, with TRBD2 matching over 8 bases. Germline values: CDR1 SGHDT, CDR2 YYEEEE. V was pared by 3 bases and J by 1 base, with 6 bases of the junction left unmatched. The CDR3 runs 15 residues. CDR3 in DNA: TGTGCCAGCAGCTCCGCGAGCGGGAGATCCTACGAGCAGTACTTC. Translating gives CASSSASGRSYEQYF.

V gene TRBV18 combines with J gene TRBJ1-6, with a tentative D call TRBD1 (5 bases). Germline CDR1 reads KGHSH; CDR2 reads LQKENI. Trimming cost V 1 base and J 13 bases, with 17 bases left between them. The CDR3 runs 15 residues. Here the CDR3 reads CASSPREGPGGPLHF. The CDR3 DNA reads as TGTGCCAGCTCACCACGTGAGGGGCCGGGGGGTCCCCTCCACTTT.

J is TRBJ1-5 and V is TRBV19, with D unclear. V was clipped by 3 bases and J by 5 bases, with 8 bases between them. In germline, CDR1 is LNHDA, CDR2 SQIVND (reference sequence). The CDR3 has 13 amino acids. The CDR3 DNA reads TGTGCCAGTAGTATCGACACCTATCAGCCCCAGCATTTT. Translated, it gives CASSIDTYQPQHF.

The V gene is TRBV2, the J gene TRBJ2-1, with D perhaps matching TRBD2 (6 bases). The CDR3 is made up of 15 amino acids. V was trimmed by 7 bases and J by 8 bases, leaving 21 bases between them. Germline V gene lookup returns CDR1 SNHLY and CDR2 FYNNEI. CDR3 nucleotide sequence: TGTGCCAGCACCCAGTTGACGACTAGGTCGGATGAGCAGTTCTTC. Its translation: CASTQLTTRSDEQFF.

CDR3: CAWGGLSLGEQYF. The CDR3 region has the DNA TGTGCCTGGGGGGGACTCTCCCTGGGAGAGCAGTACTTC. This chain connects TRBV30 to TRBJ2-5; maybe TRBD2 (6 bases). Trimming cost V 5 bases and J 11 bases, with 21 bases left between them. CDR3 length: 13 amino acids. Per germline, CDR1 GTSNPN and CDR2 SVGIG (reference sequence).

This clone was counted once. The V call is TRBV7-2, the J call TRBJ2-7; 7 bases line up with TRBD2. The CDR3 has 12 residues. The V segment lost 5 bases and the J segment 3 bases; nucleotides outside the gene matches: 1. The germline V gene encodes CDR1 SGHTA and CDR2 FQGNSA. The CDR3 coding sequence is TGTGCCAGCAGCGGGGGGGGCTACGAGCAGTACTTC. It is translated as CASSGGGYEQYF. Drawing the rest from reference TRBV7-2 and TRBJ2-7, the complete variable domain is GAGVSQSPSNKVTEKGKDVELRCDPISGHTALYWYRQSLGQGLEFLIYFQGNSAPDKSGLPSDRFSAERTGGSVSTLTIQRTQQEDSAVYLCASSGGGYEQYFGPGTRLTVT.

This clone was seen a few times. This chain connects TRBV6-6 to TRBJ1-1; no firm D call. The CDR3 covers 12 residues. Trimming removed 5 bases from V and 10 bases from J, with 14 bases in between. From germline, CDR1 is MNHNY and CDR2 SVGAGI (reference sequence). The CDR3: CASSLQFTIAFF. CDR3 coding DNA: TGTGCCAGCAGTCTTCAGTTCACGATAGCTTTCTTT.

This clone has just one count. The V call is TRBV28, the J call TRBJ1-2; D uncertain. Per the germline V gene, CDR1 is MDHEN and CDR2 is SYDVKM. This CDR3 is 15 amino acids long. V was trimmed by 5 bases and J by 1 base, leaving 14 bases between them. CDR3 in amino acids: CASSPPPAVNYGYTF. CDR3 coding DNA: TGTGCCAGCAGTCCCCCCCCGGCGGTTAACTATGGCTACACCTTC.

The V gene is TRBV5-6, the J gene TRBJ2-3; 8 nucleotides agree with TRBD2. CDR3 length: 17 residues. Germline CDR1 is SGHDT and CDR2 is YYEEEE. Trimming removed 1 base from V and 2 bases from J; junction bases left unmatched: 9. CDR3 amino acids: CASSLSLGGRNTDTQYF. The CDR3 DNA follows: TGTGCCAGCAGCTTGAGCCTTGGCGGGAGGAACACAGATACGCAGTATTTT. Supplemented by reference TRBV5-6 and TRBJ2-3, the full variable domain reads DAGVTQSPTHLIKTRGQQVTLRCSPKSGHDTVSWYQQALGQGPQFIFQYYEEEERQRGNFPDRFSGHQFPNYSSELNVNALLLGDSALYLCASSLSLGGRNTDTQYFGPGTRLTVL.

The V gene is TRBV18, the J gene TRBJ2-1; 12 bases line up with TRBD2. The germline V gene has CDR1 KGHSH and CDR2 LQKENI. The length of the CDR3 is 17 residues. Trimming took 3 bases from V and 3 from J; bases not matched to a gene: 6. This CDR3 reads CASSPLTSGGNYNEQFF. CDR3 sequence (DNA): TGTGCCAGCTCACCTTTAACTAGCGGGGGGAACTACAATGAGCAGTTCTTC.

The V and J genes are TRBV13 and TRBJ2-7; 11 bases line up with TRBD2. V shed 4 bases, J shed 8 bases, and the junction held 19 bases outside the gene matches. Germline CDR1 and CDR2: PRHDT and FYEKMQ (reference sequence). This CDR3 contains 18 residues. CDR3 loop: CASSSRGLADPLTRKQYF. Written as DNA, the CDR3 is TGTGCCAGCAGCTCACGGGGACTAGCGGATCCTCTTACGCGCAAGCAGTACTTC.

The chain recombines TRBV19 with TRBJ2-7, with D possibly matching TRBD2 (6 bases). The CDR3 loop spans 12 amino acids. V lost 10 bases to trimming and J lost 6 bases, with 16 bases between them. Germline V gene data show CDR1 as LNHDA and CDR2 as SQIVND (reference sequence). The CDR3: CATMGEEGEQYF. The CDR3 coding sequence is TGTGCCACCATGGGGGAGGAGGGCGAGCAGTACTTC.

The CDR3 sequence: CASSSQYEQYF. The DNA for the CDR3 is TGTGCCAGCAGCTCACAATACGAGCAGTACTTC. This rearrangement joins TRBV5-4 to TRBJ2-7; no clear D gene. This CDR3 region has 11 residues. Germline CDR1 and CDR2: SGHNT and YYREEE (reference sequence). V lost 3 bases and J 4 bases, leaving 5 bases between the germline ends.

The chain recombines TRBV4-3 with TRBJ1-1; D remains unclear. V shed 1 base and J shed 1 base, with 10 bases lying between them. The CDR3 sequence is 15 residues long. Looked up from germline, CDR1 is LGHNA and CDR2 is YSLEER. Here the CDR3 reads CASSQAITANTEAFF. The CDR3 region has the DNA TGCGCCAGCAGCCAAGCTATAACAGCGAACACTGAAGCTTTCTTT.

This clone occurred once. As DNA, the CDR3 is TGTGCCAGCTCACCTTTCGACAGACCGGGGGGCAATGAGCAGTTCTTC. As protein: CASSPFDRPGGNEQFF. The chain joins TRBV18 to TRBJ2-1; 7 bases line up with TRBD2. The CDR3 totals 16 residues. With 3 bases clipped from V and 6 bases from J, the junction kept 11 bases outside the gene matches. Germline V gene data show CDR1 as KGHSH and CDR2 as LQKENI.

A few counts support this clone. The chain employs TRBV29-1 and TRBJ2-1; D remains unclear. Germline V gene data show CDR1 as SQVTM and CDR2 as ANQGSEA. The CDR3 runs 14 residues. V was shortened by 5 bases and J by 0 bases, with 11 bases between the two germline ends. In DNA, the CDR3 is TGCAGCGTTTCTGGTAGCAGCTCCTACAATGAGCAGTTCTTC. This translates into CSVSGSSSYNEQFF.

This clone came up a few times. The J gene is TRBJ2-7, the V gene TRBV27; D ambiguous. Germline V lookup: CDR1 MNHEY, CDR2 SMNVEV (reference sequence). Trimming removed 10 bases from V and 4 bases from J, with 14 bases in between. This CDR3 region has 12 residues. The CDR3 loop reads CATSSPMYEQYF. DNA of the CDR3: TGTGCCACCTCATCCCCTATGTACGAGCAGTACTTC.

J is TRBJ2-5 and V is TRBV10-1; TRBD2 agrees at 9 bases. Gene TRBJ2-7 matches the end of the DNA better, so the J call may be wrong. The germline V gene has CDR1 WNHNN and CDR2 SYGVQD (reference sequence). This CDR3 has 16 residues. CDR3 in DNA: TGCGCCAGCAGTGAGTTGGCGGGAGGGCCAATCAACGAGCAGTACTTC. Protein sequence: CASSELAGGPINEQYF.